The clone carrying this TCR beta chain was seen a single time. Its target is unknown. This specimen belongs to a study of cytomegalovirus exposure and HLA in healthy donors. The study, taken as a whole, reports: Researchers reported in a later analysis that a missense DCLRE1C variant was tied to TCR beta V- and J-gene trimming. TCR beta chains associated with HLA were, in a later analysis, more clonally expanded than equally common others.

With V trimmed by 1 base and J by 2 bases, 4 bases remained unmatched. The CDR3 is 16 residues long. Germline V gene sequence: CDR1 MGHRA, CDR2 YSYEKL. With 60 Vbeta and 13 Jbeta primers, the PCR was carried out. The data were produced by immunoSEQ multiplex PCR, yet TCRdb's version contains in-frame clones alone and is incomplete. The sample includes under 250,000 clones, roughly 88% of them seen just once. Donors in the study were healthy people who gave bone marrow. The receptor's source is a boy aged 2 to 9 in good health and CMV-seronegative. The sample was PBMCs. The V gene is TRBV4-1, the J gene TRBJ2-5; 10 bases agree with TRBD1. CDR3 sequence reads: CASSQGGTGVQETQYF. The CDR3 DNA sequence: TGCGCCAGCAGCCAAGGCGGGACAGGGGTTCAAGAGACCCAGTACTTC.